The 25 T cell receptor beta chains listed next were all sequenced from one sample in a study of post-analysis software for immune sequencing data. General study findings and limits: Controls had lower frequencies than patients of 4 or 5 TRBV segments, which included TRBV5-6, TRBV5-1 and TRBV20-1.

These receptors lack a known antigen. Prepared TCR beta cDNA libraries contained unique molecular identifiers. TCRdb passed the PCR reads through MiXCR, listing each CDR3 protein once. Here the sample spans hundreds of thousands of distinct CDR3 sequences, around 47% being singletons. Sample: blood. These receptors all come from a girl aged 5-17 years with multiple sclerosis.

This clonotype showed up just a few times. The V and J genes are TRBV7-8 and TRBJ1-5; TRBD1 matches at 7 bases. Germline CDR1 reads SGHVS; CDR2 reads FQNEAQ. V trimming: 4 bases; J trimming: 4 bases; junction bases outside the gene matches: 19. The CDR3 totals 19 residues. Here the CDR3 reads CASSSTGFLRPGGNQPQHF. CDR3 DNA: TGTGCCAGCAGCTCGACAGGGTTTCTAAGGCCCGGGGGGAATCAGCCCCAGCATTTT. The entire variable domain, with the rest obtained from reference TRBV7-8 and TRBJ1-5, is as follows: GAGVSQSPRYKVAKRGQDVALRCDPISGHVSLFWYQQALGQGPEFLTYFQNEAQLDKSGLPSDRFFAERPEGSVSTLKIQRTQQEDSAVYLCASSSTGFLRPGGNQPQHFGDGTRLSIL.

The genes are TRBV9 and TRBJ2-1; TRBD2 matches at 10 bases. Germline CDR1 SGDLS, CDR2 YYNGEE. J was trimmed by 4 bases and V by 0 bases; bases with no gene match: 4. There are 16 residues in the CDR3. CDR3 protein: CASSVVAGGEYNEQFF. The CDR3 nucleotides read TGTGCCAGCAGCGTAGTAGCGGGGGGTGAATACAATGAGCAGTTCTTC.

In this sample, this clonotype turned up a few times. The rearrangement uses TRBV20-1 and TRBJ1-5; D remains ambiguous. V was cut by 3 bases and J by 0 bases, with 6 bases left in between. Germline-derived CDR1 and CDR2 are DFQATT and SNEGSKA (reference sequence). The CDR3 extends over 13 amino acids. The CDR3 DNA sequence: TGCAGTGCTAGGGAATATAGCAATCAGCCCCAGCATTTT. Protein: CSAREYSNQPQHF.

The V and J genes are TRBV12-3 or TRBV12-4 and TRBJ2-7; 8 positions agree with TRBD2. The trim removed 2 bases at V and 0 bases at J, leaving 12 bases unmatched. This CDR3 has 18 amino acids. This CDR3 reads CASSLTGEVLAASYEQYF. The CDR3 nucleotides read TGTGCCAGCAGTTTAACGGGGGAGGTACTAGCGGCCTCCTACGAGCAGTACTTC.

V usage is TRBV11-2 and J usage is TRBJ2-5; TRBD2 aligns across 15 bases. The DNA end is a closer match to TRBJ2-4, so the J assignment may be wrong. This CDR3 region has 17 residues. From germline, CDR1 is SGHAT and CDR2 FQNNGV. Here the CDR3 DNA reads TGTGCCAGCAGGGGACTAGCGGGAGGAAGAGGAAAAAACATTCAGTACTTC. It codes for CASRGLAGGRGKNIQYF.

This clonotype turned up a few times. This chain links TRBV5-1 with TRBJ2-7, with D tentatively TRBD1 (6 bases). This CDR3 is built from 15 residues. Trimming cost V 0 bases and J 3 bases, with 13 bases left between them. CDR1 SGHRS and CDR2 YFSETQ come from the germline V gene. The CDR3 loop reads CASSLDFRGNYEQYF. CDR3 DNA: TGCGCCAGCAGCTTGGATTTCAGGGGTAACTACGAGCAGTACTTC.

CDR3: CASSQAGGLQETQYF. The DNA for the CDR3 is TGTGCCAGCAGCCAAGCGGGGGGGCTGCAAGAGACCCAGTACTTC. This chain links TRBV9 with TRBJ2-5; TRBD2 agrees at 10 bases. This CDR3 comprises 15 residues. J lost 2 bases, V lost 4 bases, and 5 bases had no gene match. In germline, CDR1 is SGDLS, CDR2 YYNGEE.

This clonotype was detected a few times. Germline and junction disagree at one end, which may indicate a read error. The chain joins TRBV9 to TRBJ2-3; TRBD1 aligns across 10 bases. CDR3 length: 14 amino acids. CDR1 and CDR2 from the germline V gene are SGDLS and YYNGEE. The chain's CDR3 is CVSSDRGHIDTQYF. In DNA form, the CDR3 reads TGTGTCAGCAGCGACAGGGGGCATATAGATACGCAGTATTTT.

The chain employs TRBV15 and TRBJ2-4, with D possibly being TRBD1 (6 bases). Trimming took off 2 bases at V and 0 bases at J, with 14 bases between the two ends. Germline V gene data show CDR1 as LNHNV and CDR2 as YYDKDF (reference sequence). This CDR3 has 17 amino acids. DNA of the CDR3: TGTGCCACCAGCAGAACAGCCGGGACATTAGCCAAAAACATTCAGTACTTC. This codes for CATSRTAGTLAKNIQYF.

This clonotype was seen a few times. The CDR3 region has the DNA TGTGCCAGCAGCTTATCACAGGGATGGAGTGGCGGCGAGCAGTACTTC. Encoded protein: CASSLSQGWSGGEQYF. This chain connects TRBV7-6 to TRBJ2-7; D is perhaps TRBD1 (6 bases). From germline, CDR1 is SGHVS and CDR2 FNYEAQ. The CDR3 has 16 residues. V was pared by 2 bases and J by 6 bases, with 20 bases between.

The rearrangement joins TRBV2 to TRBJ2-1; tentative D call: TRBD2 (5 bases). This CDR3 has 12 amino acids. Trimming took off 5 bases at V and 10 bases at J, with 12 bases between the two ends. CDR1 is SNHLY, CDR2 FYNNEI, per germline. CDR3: CASSSGLYEQFF. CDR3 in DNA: TGTGCCAGCAGTTCAGGACTCTACGAGCAGTTCTTC.

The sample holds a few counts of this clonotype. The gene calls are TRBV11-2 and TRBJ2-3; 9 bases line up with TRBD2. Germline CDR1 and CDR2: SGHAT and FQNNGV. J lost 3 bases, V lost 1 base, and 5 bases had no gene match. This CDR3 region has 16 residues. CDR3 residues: CASSLALGLATDTQYF. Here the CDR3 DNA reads TGTGCCAGCAGCTTAGCCTTAGGACTAGCGACAGATACGCAGTATTTT.

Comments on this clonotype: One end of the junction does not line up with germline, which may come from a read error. This CDR3 reads CASSLGTSWMAGTQYF. The CDR3, as DNA: TGTGCCAGCAGCCTAGGGACTAGCTGGATGGCAGGTACGCAGTATTTT. The V and J genes are TRBV13 and TRBJ2-3; 9 bases line up with TRBD2. Germline CDR1 PRHDT, CDR2 FYEKMQ (reference sequence). The CDR3 runs 16 residues.

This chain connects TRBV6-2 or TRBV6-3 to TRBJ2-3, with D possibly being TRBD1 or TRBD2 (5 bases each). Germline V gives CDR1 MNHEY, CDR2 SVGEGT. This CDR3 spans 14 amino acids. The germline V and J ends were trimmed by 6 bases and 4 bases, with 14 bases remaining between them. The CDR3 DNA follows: TGTGCCAGCAGCAGGGACCCACCCCCAGATACGCAGTATTTT. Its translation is CASSRDPPPDTQYF.

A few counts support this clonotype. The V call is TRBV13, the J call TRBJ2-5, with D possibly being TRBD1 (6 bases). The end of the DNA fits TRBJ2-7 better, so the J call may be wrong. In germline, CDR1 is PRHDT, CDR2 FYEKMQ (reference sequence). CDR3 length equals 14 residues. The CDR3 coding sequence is TGTGCCAGCAGCTCCCGGACAGACACCTACGAGCAGTACTTC. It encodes CASSSRTDTYEQYF.

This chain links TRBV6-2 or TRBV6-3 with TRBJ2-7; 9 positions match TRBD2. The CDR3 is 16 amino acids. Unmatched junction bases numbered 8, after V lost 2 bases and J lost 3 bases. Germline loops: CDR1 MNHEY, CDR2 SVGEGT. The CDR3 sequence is CASSYPSASGVYEQYF. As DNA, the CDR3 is TGTGCCAGCAGTTACCCGTCGGCTAGCGGGGTCTACGAGCAGTACTTC.

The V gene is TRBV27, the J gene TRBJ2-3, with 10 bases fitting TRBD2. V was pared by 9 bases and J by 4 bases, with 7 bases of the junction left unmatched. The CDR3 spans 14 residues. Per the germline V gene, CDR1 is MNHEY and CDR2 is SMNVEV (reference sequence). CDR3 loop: CASRPGLASDTQYF. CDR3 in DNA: TGTGCCAGTAGGCCGGGACTAGCGTCAGATACGCAGTATTTT.

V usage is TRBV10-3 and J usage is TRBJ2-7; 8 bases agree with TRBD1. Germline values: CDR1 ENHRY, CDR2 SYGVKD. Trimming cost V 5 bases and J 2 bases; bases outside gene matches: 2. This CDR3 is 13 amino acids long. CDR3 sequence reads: CAISRQGTYEQYF. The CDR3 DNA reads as TGTGCCATCAGTCGACAGGGGACCTACGAGCAGTACTTC.

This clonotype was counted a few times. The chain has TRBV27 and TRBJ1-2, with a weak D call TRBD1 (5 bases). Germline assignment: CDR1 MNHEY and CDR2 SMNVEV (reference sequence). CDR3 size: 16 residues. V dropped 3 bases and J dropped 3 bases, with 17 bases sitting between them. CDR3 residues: CASSLRGGGEDYGYTF. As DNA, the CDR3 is TGTGCCAGCAGTTTGAGAGGAGGAGGGGAAGACTATGGCTACACCTTC.

CDR3 amino acids: CASSQTSGRTGELFF. CDR3 DNA sequence: TGTGCCAGCAGCCAGACTAGCGGGAGGACCGGGGAGCTGTTTTTT. J is TRBJ2-2 and V is TRBV4-2, with 13 bases aligning to TRBD2. CDR1 and CDR2 from the germline V gene are LGHNA and YNFKEQ. With V trimmed by 3 bases and J by 5 bases, 0 bases remained unmatched. The CDR3 contains 15 residues.

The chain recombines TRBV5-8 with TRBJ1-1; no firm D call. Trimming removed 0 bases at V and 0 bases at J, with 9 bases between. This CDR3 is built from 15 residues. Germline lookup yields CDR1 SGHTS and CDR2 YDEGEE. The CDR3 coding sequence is TGTGCCAGCAGCTTGGGGCAGGTCATGAACACTGAAGCTTTCTTT. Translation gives CASSLGQVMNTEAFF.

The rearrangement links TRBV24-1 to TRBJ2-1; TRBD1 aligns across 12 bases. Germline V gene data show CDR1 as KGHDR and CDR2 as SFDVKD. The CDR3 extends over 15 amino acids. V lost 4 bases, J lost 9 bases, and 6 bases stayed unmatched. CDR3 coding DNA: TGTGCCACCAGTGAACCGGGACAGGGGGCGAGTGAGCAGTTCTTC. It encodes CATSEPGQGASEQFF.

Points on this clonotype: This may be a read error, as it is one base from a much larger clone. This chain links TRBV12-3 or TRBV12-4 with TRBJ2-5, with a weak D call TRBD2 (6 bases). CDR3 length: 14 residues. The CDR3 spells CASSPSSDQGTQYF. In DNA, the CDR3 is TGTGCCAGCAGTCCCTCTAGCGACCAAGGGACCCAGTACTTC.

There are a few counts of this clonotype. The CDR3 DNA follows: TGTGCCAGCAGGAGAGCCGGGACAGTATACGAGCAGTACTTC. Translating gives CASRRAGTVYEQYF. V gene TRBV6-5 combines with J gene TRBJ2-7; the match to TRBD1 covers 7 bases. Germline V lookup: CDR1 MNHEY, CDR2 SVGAGI. Trimming at V came to 6 bases and at J to 4 bases, leaving 9 bases not matched to a gene. This CDR3 spans 14 amino acids.

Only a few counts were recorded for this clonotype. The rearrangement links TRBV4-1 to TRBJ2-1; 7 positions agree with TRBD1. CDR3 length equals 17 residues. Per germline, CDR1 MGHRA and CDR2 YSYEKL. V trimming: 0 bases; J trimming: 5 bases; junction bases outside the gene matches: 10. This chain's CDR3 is CASSQDPTGQTDNEQFF. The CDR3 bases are TGCGCCAGCAGCCAAGATCCTACGGGACAGACCGACAATGAGCAGTTCTTC.